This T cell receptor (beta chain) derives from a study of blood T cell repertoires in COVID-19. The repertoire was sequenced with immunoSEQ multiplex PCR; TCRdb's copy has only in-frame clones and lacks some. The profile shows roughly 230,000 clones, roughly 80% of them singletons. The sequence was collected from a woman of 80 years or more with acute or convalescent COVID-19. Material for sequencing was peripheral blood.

The CDR3: CASSSGQSSYEQYF. CDR3 DNA: TGCGCCAGCAGCTCCGGACAGAGCTCCTACGAGCAGTACTTC. V gene TRBV5-1 combines with J gene TRBJ2-7; D possibly corresponds to TRBD1 (6 bases). The CDR3 spans 14 residues. Germline CDR1 is SGHRS and CDR2 is YFSETQ. Trimming took off 3 bases at V and 0 bases at J, with 10 bases between the two ends.